Listed below are T cell receptor beta chains from one sample, sequenced in a study of identical twins. TCRdb re-called the 5' RACE reads with MiXCR, one entry per CDR3 protein. The sample consists of 1.5 million to 2 million distinct CDR3 sequences, around 29% of them appearing once. Sequenced: cord blood. Every receptor here comes from a newborn girl in good health. Each CDR3 is given with its conserved first and last residue. A D gene is named only where the DNA matches it firmly. A row's size may be missing; if present it is once, few, many or a size class.

abundance	v_gene	d_gene	j_gene	CDR3nt	CDR3aa
few	TRBV20-1	NA	TRBJ2-1	TGCAGTGCTATCAAGGGGTCCTACAATGAGCAGTTCTTC	CSAIKGSYNEQFF
few	TRBV18	NA	TRBJ2-3	TGTGCCAGCTCACCTGCCACAGGAAAAATCACAGATACGCAGTATTTT	CASSPATGKITDTQYF
few	TRBV29-1	NA	TRBJ2-5	TGCAGCGTTGAAGATTTGGGAGGGGGGGAGACCCAGTACTTC	CSVEDLGGGETQYF
NA	TRBV7-2	NA	TRBJ1-1	TGTGCCAGCAGCTTTGGGGAGGTCACTGAAGCTTTCTTT	CASSFGEVTEAFF
NA	TRBV5-4	NA	TRBJ2-3	TGTGCCAGCAGCCCGAAGACGGGTACGCAGTATTTT	CASSPKTGTQYF
few	TRBV6-5	NA	TRBJ2-3	TGTGCCAGTAAAAGAAACCCTGGCACAGATACGCAGTATTTT	CASKRNPGTDTQYF
few	TRBV9	NA	TRBJ2-7	TGTGCCAGCAGCGTAGGTGTAGCCCTAAGCTCCTACGAGCAGTACTTC	CASSVGVALSSYEQYF
few	TRBV3-1	TRBD1	TRBJ2-3	TGTGCCACGCACAGGGGAAGCACAGATACGCAGTATTTT	CATHRGSTDTQYF
many	TRBV20-1	TRBD2	TRBJ2-5	TGCAGTGCCTCACTAGCGGCGAAACAAGAGACCCAGTACTTC	CSASLAAKQETQYF
few	TRBV11-2	NA	TRBJ1-2	TGTGCCAGCAGCTTGCAAACAGGGAGCTATGGCTACACCTTC	CASSLQTGSYGYTF
NA	TRBV5-1	NA	TRBJ1-2	TGCGCCAGCAGCCCCATCCCGAAGGCAGGGAGCTATGGCTACACCTTC	CASSPIPKAGSYGYTF
once	TRBV3-1	NA	TRBJ1-5	TGTGCCAGCAGCCCTTCTCATATAAGGGCCAATCAGCCCCAGCATTTT	CASSPSHIRANQPQHF
NA	TRBV11-2	NA	TRBJ2-3	TGTGCCAGCAGCTCCTCCCGGTTAGGGGGCACAGATACGCAGTATTTT	CASSSSRLGGTDTQYF
NA	TRBV7-6	TRBD2	TRBJ2-3	TGTGCCAGCAGCTTAGTGACTCCAGCGGGGAGGCGAACAGATACGCAGTATTTT	CASSLVTPAGRRTDTQYF
NA	TRBV7-2	TRBD1	TRBJ1-1	TGTGCCAGCAGCAGACAGGGGAACATGAACACTGAAGCTTTCTTT	CASSRQGNMNTEAFF
few	TRBV24-1	NA	TRBJ2-1	TGTGCCACCAGTGATTTGCGGGACTTTTCCAATGAGCAGTTCTTC	CATSDLRDFSNEQFF
NA	TRBV4-2	NA	TRBJ2-3	TGTGCCGGCAGCCAATATGGGGGTGGGGTCACAGACACGCAGTATTTT	CAGSQYGGGVTDTQYF
NA	TRBV3-1	NA	TRBJ2-3	TGTGCCAGCCGATCGATGGGGAGAGGAGATACGCAGTATTTT	CASRSMGRGDTQYF
few	TRBV2	TRBD1	TRBJ1-2	TGTGCCAGCAGTGCCCAGACAGGGATCCATGGCTACACCTTC	CASSAQTGIHGYTF
NA	TRBV10-3	TRBD1	TRBJ1-1	TGTGCCATCAGTGACCAGGGGGCGAAAGCTTTCTTT	CAISDQGAKAFF
few	TRBV10-3	TRBD1	TRBJ2-7	TGTGCCATCAGGGACAGGACGACCTCCTACGAGCAGTACTTC	CAIRDRTTSYEQYF
many	TRBV29-1	TRBD2	TRBJ2-1	TGCAGCGTTCTAAGCGGGAGTCGCGATGAGCAGTTCTTC	CSVLSGSRDEQFF
few	TRBV7-2	NA	TRBJ1-2	TGTGCCAGCAGCTTAGCGTATGGGCAGATCTATGGCTACACCTTC	CASSLAYGQIYGYTF
NA	TRBV4-2	NA	TRBJ1-1	TGTGCCTGCAGCCAAATCCAGGCCAGGGTGGACACTGAAGCTTTCTTT	CACSQIQARVDTEAFF
NA	TRBV19	TRBD1	TRBJ1-4	TGTGCCAGTAGTTCGTCGGGCCAGGGGGCGCGATCGAATGAAAAACTGTTTTTT	CASSSSGQGARSNEKLFF
few	TRBV2	NA	TRBJ2-1	TGTGCCAGCAGTTTGATCACCTACAATGAGCAGTTCTTC	CASSLITYNEQFF
NA	TRBV10-3	TRBD1	TRBJ1-4	TGTGCCATCAGTGCGACAGGGGACCGTGCAACTAATGAAAAACTGTTTTTT	CAISATGDRATNEKLFF
few	TRBV7-2	TRBD1	TRBJ1-6	TGTGCCAGCAGCTCGGACAGGACTTATTCACCCCTCCACTTT	CASSSDRTYSPLHF
NA	TRBV12-3/TRBV12-4	NA	TRBJ2-3	TGTGCCAGCAGTTTGTCTGTTGTGGGCACAGATACGCAGTATTTT	CASSLSVVGTDTQYF
NA	TRBV20-1	NA	TRBJ2-5	TGCAGTGCTAGCGGACGGGACCAAGAGACCCAGTACTTC	CSASGRDQETQYF
few	TRBV12-3/TRBV12-4	TRBD1	TRBJ1-2	TGTGCCAGCAGTTCGGACAGGGGGAAAGATGGCTACACCTTC	CASSSDRGKDGYTF
NA	TRBV2	NA	TRBJ2-7	TGTGCCAGCGGCACCAGGCCGCAGTACGAGCAGTACTTC	CASGTRPQYEQYF
NA	TRBV5-1	NA	TRBJ1-4	TGCGCCAGCAGCTTGTACCAGGGGCGAGAAAAACTGTTTTTT	CASSLYQGREKLFF
NA	TRBV7-9	NA	TRBJ1-2	TGTGCCAGCAGCTTAGTGTACACAGGGCTGTCTAACTATGGCTACACCTTC	CASSLVYTGLSNYGYTF
NA	TRBV29-1	NA	TRBJ1-5	TGCAGCGTTGGAGGGAATGGGGATCAGCCCCAGCATTTT	CSVGGNGDQPQHF
NA	TRBV6-5	TRBD2	TRBJ2-1	TGTGCCAGCAGTTACTCTCCGGGACTAGCGGGGGGACTCTCCTCCTACAATGAGCAGTTCTTC	CASSYSPGLAGGLSSYNEQFF
few	TRBV9	TRBD1	TRBJ1-2	TGTGCCAGCAGCGGAGCCGGGACAGACTATGGCTACACCTTC	CASSGAGTDYGYTF
few	TRBV15	NA	TRBJ1-2	TGTGCCACCAGCACCGAGGGGTTTAACTATGGCTGCACCTTC	CATSTEGFNYGCTF
few	TRBV5-1	NA	TRBJ2-1	TGCGCCAGCAGCTTGGACGGGACCCTCTCCTACAATGAGCAGTTCTTC	CASSLDGTLSYNEQFF
NA	TRBV27	NA	TRBJ1-4	TGTGCCAGCAGTGGAACCCTTCGGGGGCCCTTTGAAAAACTGTTTTTT	CASSGTLRGPFEKLFF
few	TRBV20-1	TRBD2	TRBJ2-1	TGCAGTGCGAAACTAGCGGACCCCTACAATGAGCAGTTCTTC	CSAKLADPYNEQFF
many	TRBV10-3	NA	TRBJ2-7	TGTGCCATCAGTGACTCGAGGACAGCCTCCTACGAGCAGTACTTC	CAISDSRTASYEQYF
few	TRBV7-9	TRBD1	TRBJ1-2	TGTGCCAGCAGCCTAGCCCGAGAGGACAGGGGTAACTATGGCTACACCTTC	CASSLAREDRGNYGYTF
NA	TRBV18	NA	TRBJ1-2	TGTGCCAGCTCACCGCTATCCGACGGGGGCTACACCTTC	CASSPLSDGGYTF
many	TRBV6-5	NA	TRBJ1-2	TGTGCCAGCAGTGTATCACCTAACTATGGCTACACCTTC	CASSVSPNYGYTF
few	TRBV7-8	NA	TRBJ1-5	TGTGCCAGCAGCTTAGCCGAGGATCAGCCCCAGCATTTT	CASSLAEDQPQHF
few	TRBV28	TRBD2	TRBJ2-7	TGTGCCAGCACTCCGGCGGGACTAGCCTACGAGCAGTACTTC	CASTPAGLAYEQYF
NA	TRBV6-1	NA	TRBJ2-1	TGTGCCAGCAGTGAAGGGGCTAGCTCCAAGTACAATGAGCAGTTCTTC	CASSEGASSKYNEQFF
NA	TRBV20-1	NA	TRBJ2-7	TGCAGTGCTAGAGATCTTGGGGAGTACGAGCAGTACTTC	CSARDLGEYEQYF